These 20 T cell receptor beta chains share one sample of origin, sequenced in a study of T cells in Graves' hyperthyroidism and ophthalmopathy (dated by TCRdb to the late 2010s). Library creation used multiplex PCR. TCRdb shows the sequencer as Illumina HiSeq 2000. The TCR beta CDR3 regions were amplified from RNA transcripts. The first round of RT-PCR for the TCR CDR3 was performed with the HTBI primer set and the Qiagen OneStep RT-PCR kit. The raw public data were reprocessed by TCRdb itself: fastp quality trimming at Q25, MiXCR clonotype calling, in-frame beta chains only. Each entry merges the rows of one CDR3 protein and shows their most common DNA and genes. The sample table shows 750,000 to 950,000 distinct CDR3 sequences, and 35% to 45% are seen once. The ten largest account for about 9% of the sample. The sequenced sample was blood. These receptors originate from a man younger than 35 with Graves' hyperthyroidism.

As regards this clonotype: Relative to the germline gene, one junction end is altered; a read error may explain this. The rearrangement joins TRBV10-3 to TRBJ2-6; either TRBD1 or TRBD2 may supply D (5 bases each). This CDR3 is 14 amino acids long. From germline, CDR1 is ENHRY and CDR2 SYGVKD. The CDR3 loop reads CAINRASGGNVLTF. The DNA of the CDR3 is TGTGCCATCAATCGGGCCAGTGGGGGCAACGTCCTGACTTTC.

The chain recombines TRBV5-1 with TRBJ1-2, with 10 bases matching TRBD1. The V gene's germline CDR1 is SGHRS and CDR2 YFSETQ. The V gene end was trimmed by 4 bases and the J gene end by 2 bases; junction bases not matched to a gene: 2. The CDR3 has 14 amino acids. The CDR3 protein is CASSGQGGNYGYTF. In DNA form, the CDR3 reads TGCGCCAGCAGCGGACAGGGGGGGAACTATGGCTACACCTTC.

The table lists this clonotype with a few counts. The chain has TRBV12-3 or TRBV12-4 and TRBJ2-2, with D possibly being TRBD2 (7 bases). The CDR3 totals 14 residues. The germline V and J ends were trimmed by 8 bases and 4 bases, with 14 bases remaining between them. The DNA of the CDR3 is TGTGCCAGCGGGGGGGCGCGAGGCACCGGGGAGCTGTTTTTT. Protein product: CASGGARGTGELFF.

This clonotype was seen just once. The chain has TRBV9 and TRBJ1-2; 8 bases fit TRBD1. CDR3 size: 15 residues. CDR1 and CDR2 (germline): SGDLS, YYNGEE. With V trimmed by 5 bases and J by 7 bases, 13 bases remained unmatched. The CDR3 DNA follows: TGTGCCAGCAGTTTAGACAGGGGCCGGGGAGGTGGCTACACCTTC. This translates into CASSLDRGRGGGYTF.

This clonotype was seen more than once but under ten times. The genes are TRBV2 and TRBJ1-1, with 7 positions matching TRBD1. Looked up from germline, CDR1 is SNHLY and CDR2 is FYNNEI. This CDR3 comprises 12 residues. With 8 bases clipped from V and 6 bases from J, the junction kept 6 bases outside the gene matches. CDR3 nucleotide sequence: TGTGCCAGCGAGACAGGGAGATCTGAAGCTTTCTTT. Residues: CASETGRSEAFF.

This clonotype was picked up many times. The genes are TRBV10-3 and TRBJ1-1; D remains unclear. The V gene's germline CDR1 is ENHRY and CDR2 SYGVKD. The CDR3 loop spans 11 amino acids. The V end lost 11 bases, the J end lost 8 bases, and 15 bases lay between the germline ends. CDR3 DNA sequence: TGTGCCTCCATCGGGCTGGGGGAAGCTTTCTTT. Translating gives CASIGLGEAFF.

Only a few counts were recorded for this clonotype. The chain couples TRBV5-1 to TRBJ2-2, with D perhaps matching TRBD1 (5 bases). Trimming shortened V by 4 bases and J by 8 bases, and 15 bases separated the two germline ends. Germline CDR1 and CDR2: SGHRS and YFSETQ. The CDR3 contains 14 residues. The CDR3 spells CASSPWTSLGELFF. For the CDR3, the DNA is TGCGCCAGCAGCCCCTGGACATCTCTGGGGGAGCTGTTTTTT.

V usage is TRBV7-2 and J usage is TRBJ1-1; TRBD1 matches 8 bases. The CDR3 has 15 residues. The germline V gene has CDR1 SGHTA and CDR2 FQGNSA. Trimming cost V 5 bases and J 6 bases; bases outside gene matches: 11. Here the CDR3 reads CASSAPDRDASEAFF. CDR3 bases: TGTGCCAGCAGCGCCCCGGACAGGGACGCTTCTGAAGCTTTCTTT.

This clonotype was recorded many times. This chain links TRBV6-5 with TRBJ1-1; TRBD1 matches at 9 bases. Trimming took 6 bases from V and 1 from J; bases not matched to a gene: 3. The CDR3 sequence is 14 residues long. Per the germline V gene, CDR1 is MNHEY and CDR2 is SVGAGI. The CDR3 bases are TGTGCCAGCAGAACAGGGGGCGGGAACACTGAAGCTTTCTTT. Amino acids: CASRTGGGNTEAFF.

This clonotype was detected a few times. The rearrangement joins TRBV6-4 to TRBJ1-2; 8 nucleotides line up with TRBD1. Germline lookup yields CDR1 MRHNA and CDR2 SNTAGT. This CDR3 has 14 residues. Unmatched junction bases numbered 7, after V lost 6 bases and J lost 4 bases. CDR3 DNA sequence: TGTGCCAGCAGACCTTCACAGGGGGGCTATGGCTACACCTTC. Its translation: CASRPSQGGYGYTF.

The chain employs TRBV7-9 and TRBJ1-2; 8 nucleotides agree with TRBD1. CDR3 size: 13 residues. After removal of 7 bases from V and 2 bases from J, the junction contained 3 bases not matched to a gene. Germline V gene lookup returns CDR1 SEHNR and CDR2 FQNEAQ (reference sequence). CDR3 sequence (DNA): TGTGCCAGCATCGCAGGGGGCAACTATGGCTACACCTTC. As protein: CASIAGGNYGYTF.

Points on this clonotype: The conserved phenylalanine or tryptophan normally closing the CDR3 is absent here, so this likely arose from a read error. This chain links TRBV6-5 with TRBJ1-5; no definite D call. The CDR3 extends over 15 amino acids. With 5 bases removed from V and 0 bases from J, the gap between germline ends came to 11 bases. The germline V gene has CDR1 MNHEY and CDR2 SVGAGI. CDR3 residues: CASSHGRYSNQPQHL. For the CDR3, the DNA is TGTGCCAGCAGTCACGGACGGTATAGCAATCAGCCCCAGCATCTT.

This clonotype was recorded a few times. This chain links TRBV7-9 with TRBJ2-7, with D tentatively TRBD1 (5 bases). V dropped 0 bases and J dropped 9 bases, with 12 bases sitting between them. The germline V gene has CDR1 SEHNR and CDR2 FQNEAQ (reference sequence). The CDR3 covers 13 residues. CDR3 sequence reads: CASSLAGEKGQYF. The CDR3 coding sequence is TGTGCCAGCAGCTTAGCAGGGGAAAAAGGGCAGTACTTC.

The gene calls are TRBV12-3 or TRBV12-4 and TRBJ2-7; possibly TRBD1 for D (5 bases). This CDR3 has 16 amino acids. Between the trimmed V and J ends, which lost 5 bases and 1 base, there was a span of 18 bases. The CDR3 reads CASSALQSQGSYEQYF. CDR3 DNA sequence: TGTGCCAGCAGTGCTTTACAATCCCAGGGTTCCTACGAGCAGTACTTC.

This rearrangement joins TRBV6-5 to TRBJ2-7, with 9 positions matching TRBD2. In germline, CDR1 is MNHEY, CDR2 SVGAGI. The J segment lost 12 bases and the V segment lost 0 bases, leaving 9 bases of the junction unmatched. The CDR3 has 14 residues. Written as DNA, the CDR3 is TGTGCCAGCAGTTACTCGATAGGAGCGGGGGGTATGTACTTC. It is translated as CASSYSIGAGGMYF.

This clonotype was observed many times. V usage is TRBV15 and J usage is TRBJ1-5, with 8 positions matching TRBD1. CDR3 length: 15 amino acids. The V gene end was trimmed by 6 bases and the J gene end by 7 bases; junction bases not matched to a gene: 11. Germline V gene lookup returns CDR1 LNHNV and CDR2 YYDKDF (reference sequence). The CDR3 nucleotides read TGTGCCACCAGTAAAACAGGGGGGTTGATACAGCCCCAGCATTTT. As protein: CATSKTGGLIQPQHF.

At least ten counts were recorded for this clonotype. The rearrangement uses TRBV10-3 and TRBJ1-6; maybe TRBD1 (5 bases). Germline values: CDR1 ENHRY, CDR2 SYGVKD. Deletions cut 4 bases from V and 0 bases from J, with 7 bases between. The CDR3 contains 15 residues. CDR3: CAISADSSYNSPLHF. The CDR3 DNA reads as TGTGCCATCAGTGCCGACAGCTCCTATAATTCACCCCTCCACTTT.

With respect to this clonotype: A much more abundant neighbour one base away suggests this may be a read error. The chain has TRBV7-3 and TRBJ1-3, with 7 bases fitting TRBD1. V shed 5 bases, J shed 3 bases, and the junction held 7 bases outside the gene matches. The CDR3 runs to 15 residues. CDR1 and CDR2 from the germline V gene are SGHTA and FQGTGA. CDR3 sequence reads: CASSLKGGFGNTIYF. DNA for the CDR3: TGTGCCAGCAGCCTGAAAGGGGGCTTTGGAAACACCATATATTTT.

Comment on this clonotype: One base away lies a much larger clone, so this may be a sequencing read error. J is TRBJ1-1 and V is TRBV9; possible D gene TRBD1, 6 bases. The germline V gene encodes CDR1 SGDLS and CDR2 YYNGEE. This CDR3 is 13 amino acids long. CDR3 sequence: CVSRGAGNTEAFF. The CDR3 nucleotides read TGTGTCAGTAGGGGGGCCGGAAACACTGAAGCTTTCTTT.

This chain uses TRBV5-1 with TRBJ1-4, with TRBD1 identical over 7 bases. V lost 3 bases to trimming and J lost 8 bases; unmatched junction nucleotides: 10. The CDR3 spans 15 residues. The germline CDR1 and CDR2 sequences are SGHRS and YFSETQ. The CDR3 DNA reads as TGCGCCAGCAGCTCGAGATCCGGGACAGCCGAAAAACTGTTTTTT. This codes for CASSSRSGTAEKLFF.